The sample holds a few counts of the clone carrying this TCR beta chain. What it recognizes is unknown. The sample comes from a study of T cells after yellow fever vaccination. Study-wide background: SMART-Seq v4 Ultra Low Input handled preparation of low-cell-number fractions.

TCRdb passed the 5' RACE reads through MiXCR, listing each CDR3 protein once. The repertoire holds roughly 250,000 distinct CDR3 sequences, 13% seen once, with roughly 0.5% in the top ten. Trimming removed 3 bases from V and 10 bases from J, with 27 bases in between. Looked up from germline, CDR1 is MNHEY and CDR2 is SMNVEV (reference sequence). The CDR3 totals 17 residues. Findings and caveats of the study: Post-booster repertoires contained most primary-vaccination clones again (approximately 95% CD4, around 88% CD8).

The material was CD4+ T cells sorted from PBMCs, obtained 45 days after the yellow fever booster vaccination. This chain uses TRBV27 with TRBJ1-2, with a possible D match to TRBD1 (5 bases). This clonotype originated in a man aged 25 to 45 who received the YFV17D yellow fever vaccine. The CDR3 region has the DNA TGTGCCAGCAGTTTCCTCCGGGACCGCAGCCTATCTTTTGACTACACCTTC. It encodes CASSFLRDRSLSFDYTF.